The TCR beta chain under discussion was sequenced for a study of blood T cell repertoires in COVID-19. Two negative PCRs, clearance, or symptom resolution were required of recovered Cohort 3 donors. Per the germline V gene, CDR1 is SGDLS and CDR2 is YYNGEE. V lost 0 bases to trimming and J lost 6 bases; unmatched junction nucleotides: 6. The CDR3 is made up of 16 amino acids. Sequencing was performed with immunoSEQ multiplex PCR; in TCRdb, only in-frame clones are kept and a portion is missing. The data contain approximately 170,000 clones, 75% to 85% of them seen just once; the ten biggest clones take up 4.5% to 7.5%.

The specimen was PBMCs or T cells enriched from blood (not recorded which). V and J are TRBV9 and TRBJ2-2, with 9 bases lining up with TRBD2. The origin of this receptor is a man aged 35 to 55 who had recovered from COVID-19. As DNA, the CDR3 is TGTGCCAGCAGCGTAGCGGGTAGCGGGGGATCCGGGGAGCTGTTTTTT. Protein product: CASSVAGSGGSGELFF.